This section outlines one TCR beta chain sequence together with its context. Its antigen is as yet unknown. Assay: immunoSEQ multiplex PCR; the TCRdb copy retains only in-frame clones and omits some. Altogether 50,000 to 75,000 clones are present, roughly 70% being singletons, with the ten largest covering about 45%. These data originate in a study of cytotoxic CD8 clonotypes in ibrutinib-treated CLL. Study background: Among responders, roughly 24 were partial and 2 complete; after median approximately 6 years, approximately 15 stayed remitted and some twelve progressed.

The V gene's germline CDR1 is GTSNPN and CDR2 SVGIG (reference sequence). There are 14 residues in the CDR3. The trim removed 0 bases at V and 4 bases at J, leaving 2 bases unmatched. Study results and limitations: Clonotypes that were public were uncommon, and they contracted or stayed stable on treatment. Clonality was higher at baseline than in age-matched healthy donors and tracked circulating CD8+ T-cell counts.

This sequence was found in a human donor with chronic lymphocytic leukemia. The sequenced sample was PBMCs, obtained after 12 months of ibrutinib treatment. The chain links TRBV30 to TRBJ2-1; 8 nucleotides align to TRBD2. Here the CDR3 DNA reads TGTGCCTGGAGTGTGTTAGCGGGGTACAATGAGCAGTTCTTC. It translates to CAWSVLAGYNEQFF.